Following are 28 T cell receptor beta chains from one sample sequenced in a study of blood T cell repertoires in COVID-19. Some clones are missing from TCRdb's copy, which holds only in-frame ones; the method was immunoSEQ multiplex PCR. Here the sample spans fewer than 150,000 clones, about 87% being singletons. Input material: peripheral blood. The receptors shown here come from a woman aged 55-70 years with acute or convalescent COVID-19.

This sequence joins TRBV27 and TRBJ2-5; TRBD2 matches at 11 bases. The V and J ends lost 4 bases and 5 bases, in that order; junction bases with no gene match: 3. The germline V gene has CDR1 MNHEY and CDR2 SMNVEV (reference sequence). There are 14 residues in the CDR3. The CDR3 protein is CASSSSSGRETQYF. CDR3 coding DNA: TGTGCCAGCAGTTCCTCTAGCGGGAGGGAGACCCAGTACTTC.

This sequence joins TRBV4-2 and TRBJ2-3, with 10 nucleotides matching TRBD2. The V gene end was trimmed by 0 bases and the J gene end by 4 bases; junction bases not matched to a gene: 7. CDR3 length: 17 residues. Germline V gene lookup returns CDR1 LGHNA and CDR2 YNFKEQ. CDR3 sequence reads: CASSQEASGSFADTQYF. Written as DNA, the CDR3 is TGTGCCAGCAGCCAAGAGGCTAGCGGGAGTTTCGCAGATACGCAGTATTTT.

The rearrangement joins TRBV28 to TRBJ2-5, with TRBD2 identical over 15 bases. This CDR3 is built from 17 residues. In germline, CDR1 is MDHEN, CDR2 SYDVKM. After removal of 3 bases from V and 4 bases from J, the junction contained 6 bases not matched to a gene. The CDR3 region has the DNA TGTGCCAGCAGTTTGGGACTAGCGGGAGGATCGGTAGAGACCCAGTACTTC. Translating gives CASSLGLAGGSVETQYF.

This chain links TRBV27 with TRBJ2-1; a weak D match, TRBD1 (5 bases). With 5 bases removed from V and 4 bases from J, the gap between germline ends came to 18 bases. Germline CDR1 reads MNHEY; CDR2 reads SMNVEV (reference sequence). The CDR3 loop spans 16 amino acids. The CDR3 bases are TGTGCCAGCAGTCCAGGGTTGGGCGCCTCTTACAATGAGCAGTTCTTC. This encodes CASSPGLGASYNEQFF.

CDR3 DNA: TGTGCCAGCAGCCCCCGGACACCCGGGGAGCTGTTTTTT. It yields the protein CASSPRTPGELFF. J is TRBJ2-2 and V is TRBV7-9; a weak D match, TRBD1 (5 bases). V was trimmed by 5 bases and J by 6 bases, leaving 10 bases between them. CDR3 length equals 13 residues. Germline CDR1 and CDR2: SEHNR and FQNEAQ (reference sequence). The variable domain in full, with the rest retrieved from reference TRBV7-9 and TRBJ2-2, is DTGVSQNPRHKITKRGQNVTFRCDPISEHNRLYWYRQTLGQGPEFLTYFQNEAQLEKSRLLSDRFSAERPKGSFSTLEIQRTEQGDSAMYLCASSPRTPGELFFGEGSRLTVL.

The CDR3 protein is CASTLGWGQNTEAFF. The CDR3 nucleotides are TGTGCCAGTACCCTGGGGTGGGGGCAGAACACTGAAGCTTTCTTT. The chain has TRBV19 and TRBJ1-1, with a possible D match to TRBD1 (6 bases). V lost 7 bases and J 1 base, leaving 16 bases between the germline ends. Germline V gene sequence: CDR1 LNHDA, CDR2 SQIVND (reference sequence). This CDR3 has 15 amino acids.

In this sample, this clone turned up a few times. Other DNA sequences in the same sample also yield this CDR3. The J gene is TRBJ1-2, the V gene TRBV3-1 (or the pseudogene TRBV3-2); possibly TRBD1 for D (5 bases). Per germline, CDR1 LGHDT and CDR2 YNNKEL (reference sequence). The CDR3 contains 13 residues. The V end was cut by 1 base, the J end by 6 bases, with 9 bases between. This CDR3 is CASSQVGGDGYTF. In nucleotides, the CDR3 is TGTGCCAGCAGCCAAGTGGGGGGGGATGGCTACACCTTC.

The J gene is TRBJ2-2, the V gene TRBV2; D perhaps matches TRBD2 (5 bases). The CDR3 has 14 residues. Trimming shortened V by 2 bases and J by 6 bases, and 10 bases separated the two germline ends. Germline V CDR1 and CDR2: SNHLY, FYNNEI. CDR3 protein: CASSEQRSAGELFF. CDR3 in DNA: TGTGCCAGCAGTGAACAGCGGTCCGCCGGGGAGCTGTTTTTT. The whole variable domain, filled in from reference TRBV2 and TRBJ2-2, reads EPEVTQTPSHQVTQMGQEVILRCVPISNHLYFYWYRQILGQKVEFLVSFYNNEISEKSEIFDDQFSVERPDGSNFTLKIRSTKLEDSAMYFCASSEQRSAGELFFGEGSRLTVL.

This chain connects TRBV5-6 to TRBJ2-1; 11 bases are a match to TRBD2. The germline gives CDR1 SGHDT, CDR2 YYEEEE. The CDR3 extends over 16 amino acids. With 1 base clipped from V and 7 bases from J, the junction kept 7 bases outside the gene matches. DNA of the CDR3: TGTGCCAGCAGCTTGAGGGCTAGCGGGAGGATAAATGAGCAGTTCTTC. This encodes CASSLRASGRINEQFF.

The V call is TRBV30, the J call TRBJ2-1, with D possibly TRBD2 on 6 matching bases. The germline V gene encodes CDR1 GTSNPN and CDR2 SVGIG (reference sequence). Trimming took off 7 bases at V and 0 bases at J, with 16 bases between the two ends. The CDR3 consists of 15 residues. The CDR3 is CASSPGGTSYNEQFF. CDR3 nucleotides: TGTGCCTCAAGCCCTGGCGGGACCTCCTACAATGAGCAGTTCTTC.

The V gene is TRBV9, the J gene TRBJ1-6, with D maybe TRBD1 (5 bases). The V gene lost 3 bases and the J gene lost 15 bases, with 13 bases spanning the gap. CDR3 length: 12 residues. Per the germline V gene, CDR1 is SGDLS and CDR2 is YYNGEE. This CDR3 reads CASSGPLGGLHF. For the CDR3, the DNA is TGTGCCAGCAGCGGGCCTTTGGGGGGCCTCCACTTT. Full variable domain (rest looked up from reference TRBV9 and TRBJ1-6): DSGVTQTPKHLITATGQRVTLRCSPRSGDLSVYWYQQSLDQGLQFLIQYYNGEERAKGNILERFSAQQFPDLHSELNLSSLELGDSALYFCASSGPLGGLHFGNGTRLTVT.

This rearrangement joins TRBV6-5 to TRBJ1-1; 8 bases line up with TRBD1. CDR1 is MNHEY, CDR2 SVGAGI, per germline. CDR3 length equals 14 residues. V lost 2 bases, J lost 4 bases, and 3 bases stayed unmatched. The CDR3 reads CASSYKQGGTEAFF. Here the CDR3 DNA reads TGTGCCAGCAGTTACAAACAGGGGGGCACTGAAGCTTTCTTT.

CDR3 bases: TGCAGTGCTAGTAGCCCCCGGGGGGTCGAGAACTATGGCTACACCTTC. Amino acids: CSASSPRGVENYGYTF. This chain connects TRBV20-1 to TRBJ1-2, with D possibly being TRBD1 (5 bases). CDR3 length equals 16 residues. V was trimmed by 3 bases and J by 2 bases, leaving 19 bases between them. CDR1 and CDR2 from the germline V gene are DFQATT and SNEGSKA (reference sequence).

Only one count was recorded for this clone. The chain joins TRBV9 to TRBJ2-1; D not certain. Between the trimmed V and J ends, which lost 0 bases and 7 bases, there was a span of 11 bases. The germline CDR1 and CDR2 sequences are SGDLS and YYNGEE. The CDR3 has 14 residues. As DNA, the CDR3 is TGTGCCAGCAGCGTAGGAAATAGAGGTAATGAGCAGTTCTTC. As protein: CASSVGNRGNEQFF.

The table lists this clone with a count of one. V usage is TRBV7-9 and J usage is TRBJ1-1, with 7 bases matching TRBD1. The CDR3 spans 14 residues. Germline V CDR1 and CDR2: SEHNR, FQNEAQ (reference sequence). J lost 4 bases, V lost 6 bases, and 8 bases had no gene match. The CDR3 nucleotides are TGTGCCAGCAGTTATACATCAGGGGGCACTGAAGCTTTCTTT. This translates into CASSYTSGGTEAFF.

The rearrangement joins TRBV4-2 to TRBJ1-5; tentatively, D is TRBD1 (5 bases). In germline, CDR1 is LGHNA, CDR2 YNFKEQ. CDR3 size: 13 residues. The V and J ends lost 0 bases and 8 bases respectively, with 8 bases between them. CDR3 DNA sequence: TGTGCCAGCAGCCAAGACAGGGCGAAGCCCCAGCATTTT. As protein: CASSQDRAKPQHF.

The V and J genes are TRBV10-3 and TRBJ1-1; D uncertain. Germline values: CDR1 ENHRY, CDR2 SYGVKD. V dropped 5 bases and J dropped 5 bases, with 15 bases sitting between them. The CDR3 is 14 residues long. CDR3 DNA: TGTGCCATCAGTCCGGGATTGATTGGTACTGAAGCTTTCTTT. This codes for CAISPGLIGTEAFF.

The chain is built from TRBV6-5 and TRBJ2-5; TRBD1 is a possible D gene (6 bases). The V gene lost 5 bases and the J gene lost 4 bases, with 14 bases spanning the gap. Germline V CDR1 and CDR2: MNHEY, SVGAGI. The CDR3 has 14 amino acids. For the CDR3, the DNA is TGTGCCAGCAGTCCCAGTCGCAGGGGAGAGACCCAGTACTTC. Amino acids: CASSPSRRGETQYF.

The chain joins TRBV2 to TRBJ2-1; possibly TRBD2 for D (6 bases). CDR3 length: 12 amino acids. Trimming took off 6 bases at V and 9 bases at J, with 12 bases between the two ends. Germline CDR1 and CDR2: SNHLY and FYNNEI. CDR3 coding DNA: TGTGCCAGCAGGGGACTCGGCGGTGAGCAGTTCTTC. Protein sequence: CASRGLGGEQFF. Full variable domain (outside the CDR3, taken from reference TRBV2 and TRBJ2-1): EPEVTQTPSHQVTQMGQEVILRCVPISNHLYFYWYRQILGQKVEFLVSFYNNEISEKSEIFDDQFSVERPDGSNFTLKIRSTKLEDSAMYFCASRGLGGEQFFGPGTRLTVL.

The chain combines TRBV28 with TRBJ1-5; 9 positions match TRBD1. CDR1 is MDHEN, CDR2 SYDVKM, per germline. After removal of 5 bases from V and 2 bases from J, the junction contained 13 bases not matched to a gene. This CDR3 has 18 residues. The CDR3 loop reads CASSPVTGGIYGNQPQHF. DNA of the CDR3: TGTGCCAGCAGTCCGGTGACAGGGGGAATATACGGCAATCAGCCCCAGCATTTT. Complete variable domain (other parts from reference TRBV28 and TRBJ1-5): DVKVTQSSRYLVKRTGEKVFLECVQDMDHENMFWYRQDPGLGLRLIYFSYDVKMKEKGDIPEGYSVSREKKERFSLILESASTNQTSMYLCASSPVTGGIYGNQPQHFGDGTRLSIL.

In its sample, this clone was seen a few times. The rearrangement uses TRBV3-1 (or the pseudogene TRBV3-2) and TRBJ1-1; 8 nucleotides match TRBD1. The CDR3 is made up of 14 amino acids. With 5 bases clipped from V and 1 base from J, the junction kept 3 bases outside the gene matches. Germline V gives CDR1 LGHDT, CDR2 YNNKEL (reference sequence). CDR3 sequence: CASSATGGNTEAFF. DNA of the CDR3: TGTGCCAGCAGCGCAACAGGGGGGAACACTGAAGCTTTCTTT.

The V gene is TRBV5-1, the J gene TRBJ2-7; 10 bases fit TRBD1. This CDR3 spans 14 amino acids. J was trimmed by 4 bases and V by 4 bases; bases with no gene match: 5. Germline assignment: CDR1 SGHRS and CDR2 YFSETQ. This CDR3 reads CASSTGTGEYEQYF. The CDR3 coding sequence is TGCGCCAGCAGCACCGGGACAGGGGAGTACGAGCAGTACTTC.

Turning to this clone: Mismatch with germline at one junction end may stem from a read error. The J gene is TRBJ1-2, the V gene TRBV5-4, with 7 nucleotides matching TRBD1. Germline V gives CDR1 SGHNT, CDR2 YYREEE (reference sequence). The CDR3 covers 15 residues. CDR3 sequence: CASSRTTTGPDGGSF. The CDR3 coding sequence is TGTGCCAGCAGCCGAACTACGACAGGGCCAGATGGTGGATCCTTC.

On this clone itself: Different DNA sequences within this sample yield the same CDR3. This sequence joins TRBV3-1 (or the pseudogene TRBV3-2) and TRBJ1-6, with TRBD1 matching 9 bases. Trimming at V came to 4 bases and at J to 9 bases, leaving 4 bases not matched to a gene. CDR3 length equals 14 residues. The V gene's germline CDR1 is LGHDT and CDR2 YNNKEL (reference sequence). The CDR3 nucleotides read TGTGCCAGCAGCCTCGGACAGGGGAGTTCACCCCTCCACTTT. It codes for CASSLGQGSSPLHF.

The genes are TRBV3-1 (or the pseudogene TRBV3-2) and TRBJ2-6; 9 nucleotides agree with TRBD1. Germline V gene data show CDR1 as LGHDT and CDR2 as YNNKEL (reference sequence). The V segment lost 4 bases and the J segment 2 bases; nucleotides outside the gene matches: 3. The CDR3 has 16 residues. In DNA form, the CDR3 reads TGTGCCAGCAGCCTCACAGGGGGCGCTGGGGCCAACGTCCTGACTTTC. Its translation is CASSLTGGAGANVLTF.

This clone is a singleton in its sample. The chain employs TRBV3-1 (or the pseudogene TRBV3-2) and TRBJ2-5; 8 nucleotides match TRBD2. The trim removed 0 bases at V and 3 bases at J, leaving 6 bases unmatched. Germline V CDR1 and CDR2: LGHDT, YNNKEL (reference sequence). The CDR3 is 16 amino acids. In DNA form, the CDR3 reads TGTGCCAGCAGCCAAGATGAAACTAGCGGAAAAGAGACCCAGTACTTC. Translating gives CASSQDETSGKETQYF.

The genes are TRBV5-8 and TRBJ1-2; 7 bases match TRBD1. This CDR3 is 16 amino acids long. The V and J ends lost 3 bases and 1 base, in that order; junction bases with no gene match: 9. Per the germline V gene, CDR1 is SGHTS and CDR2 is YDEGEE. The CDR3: CASSSGQTFRNYGYTF. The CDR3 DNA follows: TGTGCCAGCAGCTCGGGACAGACTTTTCGTAACTATGGCTACACCTTC.

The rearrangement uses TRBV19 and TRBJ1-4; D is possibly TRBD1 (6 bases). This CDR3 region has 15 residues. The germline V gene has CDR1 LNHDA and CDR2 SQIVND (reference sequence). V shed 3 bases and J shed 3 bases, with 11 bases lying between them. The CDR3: CASSMGGGPNEKLFF. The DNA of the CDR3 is TGTGCCAGTAGTATGGGAGGGGGTCCTAATGAAAAACTGTTTTTT.